There are many counts of the clone carrying this TCR beta chain. The antigen remains undetermined. Other DNA sequences in the sample encode the same CDR3. This sample stems from a study of memory CD4+ T cells and cytomegalovirus serostatus. Study conclusions and caveats: Each of approximately 70 CMV-associated TCRbeta sequences occurred in one to five individuals.

This table comes from immunoSEQ multiplex PCR, and its TCRdb copy is limited to in-frame clones, with some not included. The sample holds over 65,000 clones, about 80% seen once. Trimming pared 2 bases from V and 4 bases from J, leaving 8 bases between. Germline CDR1 reads SGHDN; CDR2 reads FVKESK. The CDR3 totals 13 residues. The sort gate was single viable CD3+CD4+CD8-CD45RO+ cells for memory CD4+ T cells. CMV serostatus came from serum IgG against pp150, pp28, p38, p52. The clonotype originates from an adult in good health and CMV-seropositive. The genes are TRBV14 and TRBJ1-1, with D uncertain. The sample taken for sequencing was memory CD4+ T cells from blood. The chain's CDR3 is CASSQSSRTEAFF. CDR3 DNA: TGTGCCAGCAGCCAATCTTCACGCACTGAAGCTTTCTTT. Complete variable domain (other parts from reference TRBV14 and TRBJ1-1): EAGVTQFPSHSVIEKGQTVTLRCDPISGHDNLYWYRRVMGKEIKFLLHFVKESKQDESGMPNNRFLAERTGGTYSTLKVQPAELEDSGVYFCASSQSSRTEAFFGQGTRLTVV.